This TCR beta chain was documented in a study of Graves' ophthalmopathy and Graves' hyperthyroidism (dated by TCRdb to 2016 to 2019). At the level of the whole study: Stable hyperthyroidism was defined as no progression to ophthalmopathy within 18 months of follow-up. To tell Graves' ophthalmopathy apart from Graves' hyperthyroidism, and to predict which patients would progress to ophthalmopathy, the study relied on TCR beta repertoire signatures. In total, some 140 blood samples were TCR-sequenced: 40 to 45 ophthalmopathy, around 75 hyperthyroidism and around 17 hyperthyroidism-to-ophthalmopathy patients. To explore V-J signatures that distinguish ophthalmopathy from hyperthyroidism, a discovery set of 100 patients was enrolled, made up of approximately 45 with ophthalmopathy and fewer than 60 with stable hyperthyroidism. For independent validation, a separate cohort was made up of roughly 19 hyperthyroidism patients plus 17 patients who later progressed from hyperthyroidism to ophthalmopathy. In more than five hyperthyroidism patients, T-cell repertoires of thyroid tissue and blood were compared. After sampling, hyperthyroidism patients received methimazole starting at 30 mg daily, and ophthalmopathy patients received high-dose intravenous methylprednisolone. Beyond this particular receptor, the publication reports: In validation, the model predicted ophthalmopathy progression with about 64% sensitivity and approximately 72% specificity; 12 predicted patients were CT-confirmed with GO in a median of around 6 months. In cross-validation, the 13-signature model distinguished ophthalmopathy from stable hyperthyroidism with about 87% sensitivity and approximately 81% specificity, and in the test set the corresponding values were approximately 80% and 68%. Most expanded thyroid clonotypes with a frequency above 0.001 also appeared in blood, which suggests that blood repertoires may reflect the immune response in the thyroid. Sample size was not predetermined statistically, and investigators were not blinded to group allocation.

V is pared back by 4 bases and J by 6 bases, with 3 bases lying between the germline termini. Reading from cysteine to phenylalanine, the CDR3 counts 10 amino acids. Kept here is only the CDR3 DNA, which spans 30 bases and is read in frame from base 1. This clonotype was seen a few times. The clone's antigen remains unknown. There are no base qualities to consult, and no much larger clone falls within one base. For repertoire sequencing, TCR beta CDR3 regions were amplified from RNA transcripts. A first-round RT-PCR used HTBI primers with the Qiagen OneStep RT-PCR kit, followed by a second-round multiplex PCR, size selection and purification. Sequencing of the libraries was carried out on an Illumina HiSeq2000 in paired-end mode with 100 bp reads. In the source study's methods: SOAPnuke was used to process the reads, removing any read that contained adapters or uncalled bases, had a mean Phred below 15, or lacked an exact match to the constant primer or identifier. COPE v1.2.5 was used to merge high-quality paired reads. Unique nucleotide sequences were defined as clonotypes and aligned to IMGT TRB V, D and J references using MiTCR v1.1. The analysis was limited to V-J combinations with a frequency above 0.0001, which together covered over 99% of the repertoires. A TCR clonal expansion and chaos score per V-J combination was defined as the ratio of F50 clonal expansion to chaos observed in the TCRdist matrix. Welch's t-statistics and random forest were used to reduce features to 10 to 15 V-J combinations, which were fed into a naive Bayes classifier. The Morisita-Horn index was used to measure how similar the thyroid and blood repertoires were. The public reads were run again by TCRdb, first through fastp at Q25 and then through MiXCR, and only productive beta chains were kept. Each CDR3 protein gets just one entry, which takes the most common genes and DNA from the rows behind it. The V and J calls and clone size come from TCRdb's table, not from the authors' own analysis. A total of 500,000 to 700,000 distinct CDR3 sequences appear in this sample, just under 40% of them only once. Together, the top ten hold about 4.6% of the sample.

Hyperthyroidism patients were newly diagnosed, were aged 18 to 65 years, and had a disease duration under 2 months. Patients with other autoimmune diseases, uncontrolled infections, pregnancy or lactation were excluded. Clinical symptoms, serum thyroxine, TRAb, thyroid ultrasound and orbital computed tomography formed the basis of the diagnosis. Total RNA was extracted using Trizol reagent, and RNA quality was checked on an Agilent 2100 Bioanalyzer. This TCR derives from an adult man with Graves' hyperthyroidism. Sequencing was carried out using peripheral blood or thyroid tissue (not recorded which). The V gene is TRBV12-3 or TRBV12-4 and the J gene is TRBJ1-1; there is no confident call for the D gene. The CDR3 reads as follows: CASSYPEAFF. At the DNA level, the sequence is TGTGCCAGCAGTTATCCTGAAGCTTTCTTT.